The source of this T cell receptor beta chain is a study of T cells after yellow fever vaccination. CDR1 is SGHRS and CDR2 is YFSETQ in the germline V gene. The CDR3 runs to 15 residues. The germline V and J ends were trimmed by 0 bases and 8 bases, with 12 bases remaining between them. Each CDR3 protein is one row after TCRdb ran MiXCR on the 5' RACE reads. The sample carries under 150,000 distinct CDR3 sequences, less than 9.5% recorded once. This clonotype was recorded many times. The sequencing used CD4+ T cells sorted from PBMCs, collected 5 days after the yellow fever booster vaccination. This chain connects TRBV5-1 to TRBJ1-6; D gene uncertain. The TCR sequence derives from a young man who received the YFV17D yellow fever vaccine. The chain's CDR3 is CASSLGSIRDSPLHF. CDR3 in DNA: TGCGCCAGCAGCTTGGGATCTATCCGTGATTCACCCCTCCACTTT.